This T cell receptor beta chain came from a study of blood T cell repertoires in COVID-19 (dated by TCRdb to the early 2020s). At the level of the whole study: Samples covering the acute and convalescent phases of COVID-19 were provided by collaborators in the United States, Italy and Spain. The prospective study material was composed of cDNA or gDNA derived from T cells, B-cell-depleted T cells, or PBMCs. The dataset comprised deeply sampled blood TCRbeta repertoires from subjects exposed to, actively infected with, or recovered from COVID-19. A freely available public database, intended as a resource for researchers studying the immune response to SARS-CoV-2, is where the repertoires were released. Samples were obtained from the ongoing ImmuneRACE study (first 160 participants) and from over 1,000 subjects provided by 6 global collaborators. Nearly every sample came with metadata listing a de-identified subject ID, COVID-19 status, age in years and sex. Where HLA class I and class II types were available, the types were taken from metadata supplied by the sample provider, not from assay-based typing.

The immunoSEQ Assay, a bias-controlled multiplex PCR, was used to amplify TCRbeta CDR3 regions from genomic DNA. In the original analysis: Within the assay, amplification of reference gene primers was used to estimate how many nucleated cells each sample contained. To quantify the absolute abundance of each unique TCRbeta CDR3 rearrangement, sequence reads were collapsed and filtered. For each sample, productive Simpson clonality was calculated as the square root of Simpson's diversity index over productive rearrangements. TCRdb limited this immuneACCESS table to in-frame rearrangements with V and J called. A share of clones is missing; checked studies link under half to unresolved V genes, and the rest is unexplained. V and J calls and clone size are those listed in that table; D and trimming were worked out from the DNA. The sample table shows about 380,000 clones, and about 80% are seen once. The top ten clones comprise 0.85% to 1.3% of the sample.

Concerning this clone itself: Its recognized antigen is unknown. No base quality values were provided; no much bigger clone lies one nucleotide off.

From the cysteine up to the phenylalanine, the CDR3 has a length of 12 residues. Solely the CDR3 DNA is kept, with 36 bases framed from the first base. Per the germline V gene, SGHNT is the CDR1 and YENEEA is the CDR2. Germline trimming: 8 bases from V, 4 bases from J; junction bases outside gene matches: 4. Whole blood was collected in K2EDTA tubes by collaborating institutions according to the institutions' own protocols. For TCRbeta analysis, collaborator samples were shipped as frozen whole blood, as isolated PBMCs, or as DNA extracted from either sample type. The full study reports these points: The amount of clinical and demographic metadata varied by source and participant and was provided uncurated.

The rearranged segments are TRBV11-3 and TRBJ1-2, and 7 junctional nucleotides match TRBD1. The TCR sequence derives from a human donor with acute or convalescent COVID-19. The donor label of this sample is uncertain. Sequencing was done on a sample of peripheral blood. The DNA sequence is given as TGTGCCAGCGCGACAGGGAGCTATGGCTACACCTTC. This yields the protein CASATGSYGYTF.